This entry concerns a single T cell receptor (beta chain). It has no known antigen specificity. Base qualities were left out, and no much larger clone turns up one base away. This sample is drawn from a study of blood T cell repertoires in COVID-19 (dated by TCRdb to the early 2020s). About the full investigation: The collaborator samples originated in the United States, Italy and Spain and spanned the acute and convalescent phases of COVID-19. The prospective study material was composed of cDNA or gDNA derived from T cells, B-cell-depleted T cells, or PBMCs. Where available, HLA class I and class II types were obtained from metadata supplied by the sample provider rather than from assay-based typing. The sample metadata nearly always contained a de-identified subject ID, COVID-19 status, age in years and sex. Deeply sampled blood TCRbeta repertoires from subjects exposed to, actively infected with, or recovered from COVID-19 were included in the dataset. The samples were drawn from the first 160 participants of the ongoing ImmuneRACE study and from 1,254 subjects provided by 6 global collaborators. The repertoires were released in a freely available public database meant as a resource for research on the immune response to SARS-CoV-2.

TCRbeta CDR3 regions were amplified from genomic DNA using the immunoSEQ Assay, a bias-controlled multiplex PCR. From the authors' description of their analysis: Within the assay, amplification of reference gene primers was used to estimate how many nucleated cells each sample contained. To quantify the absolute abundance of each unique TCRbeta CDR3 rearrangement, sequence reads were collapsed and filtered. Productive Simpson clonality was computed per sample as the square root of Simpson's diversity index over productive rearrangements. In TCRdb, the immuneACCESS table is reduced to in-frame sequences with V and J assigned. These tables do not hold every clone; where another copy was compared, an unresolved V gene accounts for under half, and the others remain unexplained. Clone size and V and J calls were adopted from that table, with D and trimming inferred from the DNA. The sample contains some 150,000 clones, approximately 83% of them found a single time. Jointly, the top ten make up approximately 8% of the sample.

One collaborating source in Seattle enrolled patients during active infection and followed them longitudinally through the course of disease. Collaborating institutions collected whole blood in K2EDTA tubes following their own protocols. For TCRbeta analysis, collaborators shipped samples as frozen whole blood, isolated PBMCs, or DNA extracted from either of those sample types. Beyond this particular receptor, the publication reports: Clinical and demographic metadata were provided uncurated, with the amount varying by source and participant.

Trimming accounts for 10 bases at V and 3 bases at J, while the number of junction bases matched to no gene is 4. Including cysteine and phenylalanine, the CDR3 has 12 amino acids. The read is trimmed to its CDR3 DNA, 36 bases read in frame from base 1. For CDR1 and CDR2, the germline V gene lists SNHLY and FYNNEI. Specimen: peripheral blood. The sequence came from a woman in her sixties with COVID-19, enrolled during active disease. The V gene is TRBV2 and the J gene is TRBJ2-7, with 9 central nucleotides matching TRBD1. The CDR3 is CAIRQGVYEQYF. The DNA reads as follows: TGTGCCATTAGACAGGGGGTCTACGAGCAGTACTTC. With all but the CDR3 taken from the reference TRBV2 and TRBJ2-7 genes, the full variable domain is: EPEVTQTPSHQVTQMGQEVILRCVPISNHLYFYWYRQILGQKVEFLVSFYNNEISEKSEIFDDQFSVERPDGSNFTLKIRSTKLEDSAMYFCAIRQGVYEQYFGPGTRLTVT.